A single sample gave rise to the 25 T cell receptor beta chains below, sequenced in a study of tumor-infiltrating lymphocytes in localized non-small cell lung cancer. The assay was immunoSEQ multiplex PCR, and TCRdb's table has in-frame clones only and misses some. In the table there are a few thousand clones, 65% of which are singletons. The sequenced material came from uninvolved lung tissue not adjacent to the tumor. These receptors all stem from a human donor with non-small cell lung cancer.

The V call is TRBV7-6, the J call TRBJ2-1; 9 nucleotides agree with TRBD2. The V gene's germline CDR1 is SGHVS and CDR2 FNYEAQ. This CDR3 spans 17 amino acids. Trimming cost V 2 bases and J 4 bases; bases outside gene matches: 9. CDR3 in amino acids: CASSLRVSGSTYNEQFF. CDR3 bases: TGTGCCAGCAGCTTAAGGGTTAGCGGGAGTACATACAATGAGCAGTTCTTC.

The chain joins TRBV19 to TRBJ2-5; 7 bases are a match to TRBD1. Germline loops: CDR1 LNHDA, CDR2 SQIVND (reference sequence). The V gene end was trimmed by 4 bases and the J gene end by 0 bases; junction bases not matched to a gene: 2. The CDR3 totals 14 residues. In nucleotides, the CDR3 is TGTGCCAGTAGTAACAGGGGATACCAAGAGACCCAGTACTTC. This sequence encodes CASSNRGYQETQYF.

This clone is medium-sized. The chain uses TRBV6-1 and TRBJ2-1; D is ambiguous. Germline V gene sequence: CDR1 MNHNS, CDR2 SASEGT. The CDR3 is 20 amino acids. V shed 1 base and J shed 0 bases, with 22 bases lying between them. The CDR3 nucleotides are TGTGCCAGCAGTGAAGGGCCCATTCTGGCCAGGTTAAGCTCCTACAATGAGCAGTTCTTC. Its protein product is CASSEGPILARLSSYNEQFF.

This sequence joins TRBV28 and TRBJ1-5; D uncertain. The V and J ends lost 4 bases and 3 bases respectively, with 7 bases between them. Germline CDR1 reads MDHEN; CDR2 reads SYDVKM. The CDR3 totals 13 residues. The CDR3 DNA sequence: TGTGCCAGCAGTTCGGATTCCAATCAGCCCCAGCATTTT. The encoded protein is CASSSDSNQPQHF.

The chain carries TRBV7-2 and TRBJ2-7; 11 bases match TRBD2. V was clipped by 6 bases and J by 3 bases; unmatched bases: 7. This CDR3 comprises 15 residues. Germline loops: CDR1 SGHTA, CDR2 FQGNSA. Written as DNA, the CDR3 is TGTGCCAGCAGTATTAGCGGGAGGGGGGTCTACGAGCAGTACTTC. Encoded protein: CASSISGRGVYEQYF.

The rearrangement links TRBV29-1 to TRBJ2-1; 9 bases line up with TRBD2. V shed 4 bases, J shed 1 base, and the junction held 2 bases outside the gene matches. The CDR3 length is 14 residues. Germline-derived CDR1 and CDR2 are SQVTM and ANQGSEA. CDR3 amino acids: CSVAAGGSYNEQFF. CDR3 sequence (DNA): TGCAGCGTTGCGGCGGGGGGGTCCTACAATGAGCAGTTCTTC.

In its sample, this clone ranks as medium-sized. The J gene is TRBJ2-5, the V gene TRBV19, with 7 positions matching TRBD2. Germline V gene data show CDR1 as LNHDA and CDR2 as SQIVND (reference sequence). There are 14 residues in the CDR3. V shed 7 bases, J shed 2 bases, and the junction held 7 bases outside the gene matches. CDR3 sequence: CASKRYSGQETQYF. CDR3 DNA sequence: TGTGCCAGTAAACGGTATAGCGGGCAAGAGACCCAGTACTTC.

V and J are TRBV5-6 and TRBJ2-1; 7 nucleotides line up with TRBD2. CDR1 SGHDT and CDR2 YYEEEE come from the germline V gene. The CDR3 runs to 15 residues. V lost 0 bases and J lost 11; bases outside the gene matches: 11. CDR3 in DNA: TGTGCCAGCAGCTTGGACGGCAAAGGAGCGGGGAAGCAGTTCTTC. It translates to CASSLDGKGAGKQFF.

V gene TRBV10-1 combines with J gene TRBJ2-5; weak D call: TRBD1 (6 bases). Per germline, CDR1 WNHNN and CDR2 SYGVQD (reference sequence). Trimming cost V 4 bases and J 5 bases, with 11 bases left between them. The CDR3 sequence is 13 residues long. CDR3 in DNA: TGCGCCAGCAGTGGACAGGCTGCGGAGACCCAGTACTTC. Protein sequence: CASSGQAAETQYF.

The V and J genes are TRBV5-6 and TRBJ2-2, with 13 bases aligning to TRBD2. The CDR3 runs 17 residues. With V trimmed by 4 bases and J by 2 bases, 5 bases remained unmatched. Germline values: CDR1 SGHDT, CDR2 YYEEEE. The chain's CDR3 is CASSPGLAGPNTGELFF. The CDR3 DNA sequence: TGTGCCAGCAGCCCGGGACTAGCGGGACCTAACACCGGGGAGCTGTTTTTT.

This sequence joins TRBV5-6 and TRBJ1-1; D ambiguous. CDR1 and CDR2 (germline): SGHDT, YYEEEE. The CDR3 is 14 residues long. V was cut by 2 bases and J by 0 bases, with 8 bases left in between. The CDR3 sequence: CASSFDLMNTEAFF. The CDR3 DNA sequence: TGTGCCAGCAGCTTCGACCTGATGAACACTGAAGCTTTCTTT.

This clone rates as medium-sized (0.01 to 0.1%). This sequence joins TRBV27 and TRBJ1-4; a weak D match, TRBD1 (5 bases). CDR1 MNHEY and CDR2 SMNVEV come from the germline V gene (reference sequence). The V gene lost 8 bases and the J gene lost 4 bases, with 11 bases spanning the gap. The CDR3 runs 13 residues. CDR3 nucleotides: TGTGCCAGCGCCGACAGATTTAATGAAAAACTGTTTTTT. Translated, it gives CASADRFNEKLFF.

The rearrangement uses TRBV19 and TRBJ2-3; 8 nucleotides agree with TRBD1. V dropped 3 bases and J dropped 5; count of bases not matched to a gene: 4. The germline CDR1 and CDR2 sequences are LNHDA and SQIVND (reference sequence). The CDR3 length is 14 residues. The CDR3 is CASSIGTGKDTQYF. CDR3 nucleotide sequence: TGTGCCAGTAGTATCGGGACAGGAAAAGATACGCAGTATTTT.

The chain couples TRBV9 to TRBJ1-1; D is uncertain. Trimming removed 0 bases from V and 0 bases from J, with 6 bases in between. The CDR3 has 14 amino acids. Germline V gene data show CDR1 as SGDLS and CDR2 as YYNGEE. The CDR3 loop is CASSVVEMNTEAFF. CDR3 in DNA: TGTGCCAGCAGCGTAGTCGAGATGAACACTGAAGCTTTCTTT. The full variable domain, with the rest looked up from reference TRBV9 and TRBJ1-1, is DSGVTQTPKHLITATGQRVTLRCSPRSGDLSVYWYQQSLDQGLQFLIQYYNGEERAKGNILERFSAQQFPDLHSELNLSSLELGDSALYFCASSVVEMNTEAFFGQGTRLTVV.

This clone was recorded only once. The genes are TRBV5-4 and TRBJ2-7, with D tentatively TRBD1 or TRBD2 (7 bases each). This CDR3 is built from 15 residues. Germline V gene sequence: CDR1 SGHNT, CDR2 YYREEE (reference sequence). Trimming pared 4 bases from V and 3 bases from J, leaving 17 bases between. The CDR3 is CASSRNQGDYYEQYF. CDR3 DNA: TGTGCCAGCAGCCGAAATCAGGGGGACTACTACGAGCAGTACTTC.

V and J are TRBV7-9 and TRBJ2-3, with a weak D call TRBD1 (5 bases). The CDR3 spans 15 residues. Trimming cost V 3 bases and J 0 bases, with 10 bases left between them. CDR1 is SEHNR, CDR2 FQNEAQ, per germline (reference sequence). Here the CDR3 reads CASSFTRASTDTQYF. In nucleotides, the CDR3 is TGTGCCAGCAGCTTTACCAGGGCTAGCACAGATACGCAGTATTTT.

V and J are TRBV5-1 and TRBJ2-7, with 9 nucleotides matching TRBD2. CDR3 length: 15 amino acids. Unmatched junction bases numbered 5, after V lost 0 bases and J lost 4 bases. Germline V CDR1 and CDR2: SGHRS, YFSETQ. The CDR3 DNA reads TGCGCCAGCAGCTTGGAGGCGGGGGGGCCTTACGAGCAGTACTTC. Its translation: CASSLEAGGPYEQYF.

The V call is TRBV20-1, the J call TRBJ2-7, with a weak D call TRBD1 (5 bases). V was shortened by 3 bases and J by 2 bases, with 5 bases between the two germline ends. CDR1 is DFQATT and CDR2 is SNEGSKA in the germline V gene (reference sequence). This CDR3 spans 11 amino acids. The CDR3 DNA reads TGCAGTGCTAGGACAGCCTACGAGCAGTACTTC. It encodes CSARTAYEQYF.

The CDR3 reads CASSIHQGPSTDTQYF. The CDR3 nucleotides read TGTGCCAGTAGTATACATCAGGGACCCTCCACAGATACGCAGTATTTT. The chain employs TRBV19 and TRBJ2-3; D tentatively fits TRBD1 or TRBD2 (5 bases each). V lost 2 bases, J lost 2 bases, and 14 bases lay in between. This CDR3 region has 16 residues. Germline V lookup: CDR1 LNHDA, CDR2 SQIVND (reference sequence).

The chain recombines TRBV7-8 with TRBJ2-1; 9 positions agree with TRBD2. V lost 4 bases and J lost 2; bases outside the gene matches: 3. CDR3 size: 15 residues. Germline CDR1 SGHVS, CDR2 FQNEAQ. CDR3 bases: TGTGCCAGCAGCTCAGGACTAGCGCCCTACAATGAGCAGTTCTTC. Protein sequence: CASSSGLAPYNEQFF.

The rearrangement uses TRBV19 and TRBJ2-1; D may be TRBD2 (5 bases). Germline V gives CDR1 LNHDA, CDR2 SQIVND (reference sequence). The CDR3 is made up of 14 amino acids. V shed 5 bases and J shed 8 bases, with 16 bases lying between them. CDR3 residues: CASSSRGWWDEQFF. The CDR3 DNA reads TGTGCCAGTAGTTCCCGCGGGTGGTGGGATGAGCAGTTCTTC. The entire variable domain, with the rest obtained from reference TRBV19 and TRBJ2-1, is as follows: DGGITQSPKYLFRKEGQNVTLSCEQNLNHDAMYWYRQDPGQGLRLIYYSQIVNDFQKGDIAEGYSVSREKKESFPLTVTSAQKNPTAFYLCASSSRGWWDEQFFGPGTRLTVL.

The rearrangement joins TRBV4-3 to TRBJ1-2; 7 bases agree with TRBD1. There are 15 residues in the CDR3. Germline CDR1 LGHNA, CDR2 YSLEER. J lost 0 bases, V lost 7 bases, and 8 bases had no gene match. DNA for the CDR3: TGCGCCAGCACCTGGGACAGAACCGCTAACTATGGCTACACCTTC. Protein sequence: CASTWDRTANYGYTF.

The rearrangement uses TRBV28 and TRBJ1-2; D call uncertain. In germline, CDR1 is MDHEN, CDR2 SYDVKM. V gave up 1 base and J gave up 3 bases, with 12 bases separating them. CDR3 length: 15 residues. CDR3 in amino acids: CASSLYRELDYGYTF. CDR3 nucleotide sequence: TGTGCCAGCAGTTTATATCGGGAACTGGACTATGGCTACACCTTC.

The V call is TRBV12-1, the J call TRBJ2-5; the table calls TRBD2, which could not be checked here. TRBV12-1 is deemed a pseudogene. This CDR3 spans 18 amino acids. Written as DNA, the CDR3 is TGTGCCAGCAGCTTTGTGGTGACTAGCGGGACGTCCACCGAGACCCAGTACTTC. Protein product: CASSFVVTSGTSTETQYF.

V gene TRBV13 combines with J gene TRBJ1-1; unclear D gene. This CDR3 has 13 residues. V shed 3 bases and J shed 1 base, with 6 bases lying between them. CDR1 PRHDT and CDR2 FYEKMQ come from the germline V gene (reference sequence). The CDR3: CASSFRGNTEAFF. The CDR3 nucleotides read TGTGCCAGCAGCTTCAGAGGGAACACTGAAGCTTTCTTT.